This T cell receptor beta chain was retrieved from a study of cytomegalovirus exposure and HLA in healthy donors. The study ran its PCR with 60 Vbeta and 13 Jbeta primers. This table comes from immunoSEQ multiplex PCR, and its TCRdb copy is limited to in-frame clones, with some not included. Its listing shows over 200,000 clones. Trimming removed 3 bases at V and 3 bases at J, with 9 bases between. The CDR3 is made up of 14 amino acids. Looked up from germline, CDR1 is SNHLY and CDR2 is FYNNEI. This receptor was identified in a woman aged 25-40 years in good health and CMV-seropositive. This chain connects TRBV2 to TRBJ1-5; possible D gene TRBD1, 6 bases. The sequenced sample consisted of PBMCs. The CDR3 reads CASSDWDINQPQHF. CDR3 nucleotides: TGTGCCAGCAGTGATTGGGACATCAATCAGCCCCAGCATTTT. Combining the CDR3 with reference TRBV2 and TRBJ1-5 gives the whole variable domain EPEVTQTPSHQVTQMGQEVILRCVPISNHLYFYWYRQILGQKVEFLVSFYNNEISEKSEIFDDQFSVERPDGSNFTLKIRSTKLEDSAMYFCASSDWDINQPQHFGDGTRLSIL.